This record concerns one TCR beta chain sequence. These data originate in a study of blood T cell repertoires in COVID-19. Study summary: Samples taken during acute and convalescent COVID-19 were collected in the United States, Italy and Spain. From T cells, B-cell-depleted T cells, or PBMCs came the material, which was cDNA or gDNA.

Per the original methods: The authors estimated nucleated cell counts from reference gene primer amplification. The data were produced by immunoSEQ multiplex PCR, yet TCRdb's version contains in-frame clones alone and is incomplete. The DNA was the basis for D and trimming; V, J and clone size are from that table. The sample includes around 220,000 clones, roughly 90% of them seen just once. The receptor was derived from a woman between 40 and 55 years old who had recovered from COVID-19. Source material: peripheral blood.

This chain's CDR3 is CASSLAPLRDRGSEQYF. CDR3 DNA: TGTGCCAGCAGCTTAGCCCCTCTCCGGGACAGGGGGAGCGAGCAGTACTTC. The V and J genes are TRBV7-9 and TRBJ2-7; 11 bases are a match to TRBD1. Germline V gene sequence: CDR1 SEHNR, CDR2 FQNEAQ (reference sequence). CDR3 length: 17 amino acids. Germline trimming cut 0 bases from V and 6 bases from J; bases unmatched to any gene: 10.